A selection of T cell receptor beta chains follows, all from one sample in a study of T cell repertoires in cytomegalovirus infection. Using its own MiXCR run on the reads, TCRdb lists one record per CDR3 protein. The table shows over 300,000 distinct CDR3 sequences, with 9% to 9.5% occurring only once. The sample consisted of PBMCs. The origin of the receptors is a human donor in good health (CMV status not recorded). Some clones in this sample may be carry-over from other donors' samples. Each CDR3 is given with its conserved first and last residue. D genes are given only for firm matches. Only part of the rows carry a size: once, few, many, or a class if the clone is expanded.

size	V	J	D	DNA	CDR3
many	TRBV12-3/TRBV12-4	TRBJ2-7	-	TGTGCCAGCAACGTACGCGGGACATCTTACGAGCAGTACTTC	CASNVRGTSYEQYF
few	TRBV6-2/TRBV6-3	TRBJ1-1	-	TGTGCCAGCAGTTACGGGGGCGCGAACACTGAAGCTTTCTTT	CASSYGGANTEAFF
many	TRBV7-2	TRBJ2-5	-	TGTGCCAGCAGCCTAACAAAAGAGACCCAGTACTTC	CASSLTKETQYF
-	TRBV15	TRBJ2-1	TRBD1	TGTGCCACCAGCAGAGATGACACGGGACAGTACAATGAGCAGTTCTTC	CATSRDDTGQYNEQFF
many	TRBV19	TRBJ2-1	TRBD2	TGTGCCAGCAGCATAGGGAGGGGCAATGAGCAGTTCTTC	CASSIGRGNEQFF
-	TRBV7-9	TRBJ1-4	-	TGTGCCAGCAGCGGAAGGGCGGGTGCAACTAATGAAAAACTGTTTTTT	CASSGRAGATNEKLFF
once	TRBV30	TRBJ1-2	TRBD1	TGTGCCTGGAGTCTAGGCCGGACAGGGAATGGCTACACCTTC	CAWSLGRTGNGYTF
-	TRBV4-1	TRBJ2-2	TRBD2	TGCGCCAGCAGCCAAGATATCGCGGGAGGGCCGATCGGGGAGCTGTTTTTT	CASSQDIAGGPIGELFF
-	TRBV4-3	TRBJ1-1	TRBD1	TGCGCCAGCAGCCAGGGGACAGGCCTTCCTATGAACACTGAAGCTTTCTTT	CASSQGTGLPMNTEAFF
-	TRBV19	TRBJ2-1	-	TGTGCCAGTAGGACAGGGAGGAACTACAATGAGCAGTTCTTC	CASRTGRNYNEQFF
few	TRBV9	TRBJ1-6	TRBD1	TGTGCCAGCAGCGCAGGGACAGGGTTTATCGATTCACCCCTCCACTTT	CASSAGTGFIDSPLHF
-	TRBV10-3	TRBJ1-1	TRBD1	TGTGCCATCAGTCAACAGGGGGATTCTGAAGCTTTCTTT	CAISQQGDSEAFF
many	TRBV7-8	TRBJ2-1	TRBD2	TGTGCCAGCAGCTTAGCTCCGGTGGGGAGGGCCGTTTACAATGAGCAGTTCTTC	CASSLAPVGRAVYNEQFF
few	TRBV4-3	TRBJ2-1	-	TGCGCCAGCAGCCAAGATTCAGTGAATGAGCAGTTCTTC	CASSQDSVNEQFF
-	TRBV20-1	TRBJ2-1	-	TGCAGTTCCTATGGCGGGTTATTACAGAATGAGCAGTTCTTC	CSSYGGLLQNEQFF
many	TRBV12-3/TRBV12-4	TRBJ2-3	-	TGTGCCAGCAGTTCAGCGGATACGCAGTATTTT	CASSSADTQYF
-	TRBV20-1	TRBJ1-2	TRBD1	TGCAGTGCTGCAACGGACAGGGTTGGGTATGGCTACACCTTC	CSAATDRVGYGYTF
few	TRBV11-2	TRBJ2-7	TRBD2	TGTGCCAGCAGCCCTGGGGAACTAGCGGGAGGGCCGCAGTACTTC	CASSPGELAGGPQYF
few	TRBV12-3/TRBV12-4	TRBJ1-5	TRBD1	TGTGCCAGCAGTACGACAGGGGGCCCTTATAGCAATCAGCCCCAGCATTTT	CASSTTGGPYSNQPQHF
-	TRBV28	TRBJ1-4	-	TGTGCCAGCAGTCTTCTGGGGCGGGGGTCCGCTAATGAAAAACTGTTTTTT	CASSLLGRGSANEKLFF
many	TRBV7-6	TRBJ2-2	TRBD1	TGTGCCAGCAGCGGCACAGGGGTTTTCACCGGGGAGCTGTTTTTT	CASSGTGVFTGELFF
-	TRBV7-9	TRBJ2-3	-	TGTGCCAGCAGCTTCAGCCTTACCGGGGGCCCAGATACGCAGTATTTT	CASSFSLTGGPDTQYF
few	TRBV28	TRBJ2-1	TRBD2	TGTGCCAGCAGCGGGGGGGGAAAAGCGGGAGATGAGCAGTTCTTC	CASSGGGKAGDEQFF
-	TRBV5-5	TRBJ2-7	TRBD1	TGTGCCAGCAGCCCGGGACAGAGATTCTACGAGCAGTACTTC	CASSPGQRFYEQYF
many	TRBV20-1	TRBJ2-7	TRBD2	TGCAGTGCAATACGGACTAGCGGGTTCTCCTACGAGCAGTACTTC	CSAIRTSGFSYEQYF
-	TRBV28	TRBJ1-2	TRBD1	TGTGCCAGCAAGGGGACAGGGTGGGTACTTGGCTACACCTTC	CASKGTGWVLGYTF
many	TRBV6-1	TRBJ2-7	-	TGTGCCAGCAGTCTGGACGCAAGCTACGAGCAGTACTTC	CASSLDASYEQYF
few	TRBV20-1	TRBJ2-4	TRBD1	TGCAGTGCACTCAAACAGGGGCTAAAAAACATTCAGTACTTC	CSALKQGLKNIQYF
few	TRBV7-9	TRBJ2-7	-	TGTGCCAGCAGCTTAGGGCCGCCTGCCTACGAGCAGTACTTC	CASSLGPPAYEQYF
many	TRBV12-3/TRBV12-4	TRBJ2-3	-	TGTGCCAGCAGCCCGTTTAGGCGTCGGGCAGATACGCAGTATTTT	CASSPFRRRADTQYF
many	TRBV12-3/TRBV12-4	TRBJ1-6	TRBD1	TGTGCCAGCAGTCAGACAGGGAATTCACCCCTCCACTTT	CASSQTGNSPLHF
many	TRBV7-2	TRBJ2-3	-	TGTGCCAGCAGCCTTCGACAGGCAGATACGCAGTATTTT	CASSLRQADTQYF
-	TRBV7-4	TRBJ2-3	-	TGTGCCAGCAGCCCAGCCTTTGTTGGACACCTCTGTTTTACAGATACGCAGTATTTT	CASSPAFVGHLCFTDTQYF
-	TRBV7-2	TRBJ2-1	TRBD2	TGTGCCAGCAGCCTCCGACTAGCGGGGGAGAAATACAATGAGCAGTTCTTC	CASSLRLAGEKYNEQFF
-	TRBV28	TRBJ2-1	TRBD2	TGTGCCAGCAGTCCGCGCGGGGGGATAAGAAACAATGAGCAGTTCTTC	CASSPRGGIRNNEQFF
-	TRBV7-9	TRBJ1-5	-	TGTGCCAGCAGCTTACTGGGGGGTCCCCAGCATTTT	CASSLLGGPQHF
few	TRBV20-1	TRBJ1-2	-	TGCAGTGCTAGCCCCCCGACAGTGATTCATGGCTACACCTTC	CSASPPTVIHGYTF
many	TRBV12-3/TRBV12-4	TRBJ2-1	-	TGTGCCCTTTCACGGGCAGGGTTGAATGAGCAGTTCTTC	CALSRAGLNEQFF
-	TRBV15	TRBJ1-2	-	TGTGCCACCAGCAGAGAACAGGGCCCCGTTACCTACACCTTC	CATSREQGPVTYTF
-	TRBV12-3/TRBV12-4	TRBJ2-3	TRBD2	TGTGCCAGCGGTTCAAGCGGGGGGGCCTCCACAGATACGCAGTATTTT	CASGSSGGASTDTQYF
-	TRBV7-9	TRBJ1-5	-	TGTGCCAGCAGCTTAGTTGGATCTCAGCCCCAGCATTTT	CASSLVGSQPQHF
-	TRBV28	TRBJ2-7	TRBD2	TGTGCCAGCAGTTCCCCACTTCATCATCTCACTAGCGGGAGGTCCTACGAGCAGTACTTC	CASSSPLHHLTSGRSYEQYF
many	TRBV7-4	TRBJ2-1	TRBD1	TGTGCCAGCAGCTTAAAGGTCTCGGGACAGGGGGCGCGTAATGAGCAGTTCTTC	CASSLKVSGQGARNEQFF
many	TRBV4-2	TRBJ1-2	TRBD1	TGTGCCAGCACCACACAGGGGACAACGGGGGGAGACTATGGCTACACCTTC	CASTTQGTTGGDYGYTF
-	TRBV7-9	TRBJ1-2	-	TGTGCCAGCAGCTTAGTACCGACGGGCTACACCTTC	CASSLVPTGYTF
many	TRBV7-9	TRBJ2-7	TRBD1	TGTGCCAGCAGCCCTACCCGGGGACAGGGTGCTTACGAGCAGTACTTC	CASSPTRGQGAYEQYF
many	TRBV6-1	TRBJ2-6	TRBD1	TGTGCCAGCACCTTTCGACGGACAGGGAACTCTGGGGCCAACGTCCTGACTTTC	CASTFRRTGNSGANVLTF
many	TRBV24-1	TRBJ2-2	-	TGTGCCACCAGTGATTTGCAACCGGGGCTCGGGGAGCTGTTTTTT	CATSDLQPGLGELFF
-	TRBV12-3/TRBV12-4	TRBJ2-5	-	TGTGCCAGCATTTCCTTAGAGCAAGAGACCCAGTACTTC	CASISLEQETQYF
many	TRBV7-2	TRBJ2-7	-	TGTGCCAGCAGCTTAGGCGGGGCAACCGAATACGAGCAGTACTTC	CASSLGGATEYEQYF